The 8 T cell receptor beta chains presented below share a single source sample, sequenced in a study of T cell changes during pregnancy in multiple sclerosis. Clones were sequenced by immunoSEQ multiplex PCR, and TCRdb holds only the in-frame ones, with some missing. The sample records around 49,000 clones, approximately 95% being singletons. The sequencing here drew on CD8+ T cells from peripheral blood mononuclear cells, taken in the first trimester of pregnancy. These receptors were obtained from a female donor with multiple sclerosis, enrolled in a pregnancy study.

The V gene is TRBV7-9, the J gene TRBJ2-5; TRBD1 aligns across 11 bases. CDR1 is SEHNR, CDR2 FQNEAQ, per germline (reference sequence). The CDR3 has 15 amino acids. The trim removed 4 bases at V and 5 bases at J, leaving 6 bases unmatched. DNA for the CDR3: TGTGCCAGCAGCTCTACCGGGACAGGGGGTGAGACCCAGTACTTC. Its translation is CASSSTGTGGETQYF. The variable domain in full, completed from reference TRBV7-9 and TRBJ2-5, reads DTGVSQNPRHKITKRGQNVTFRCDPISEHNRLYWYRQTLGQGPEFLTYFQNEAQLEKSRLLSDRFSAERPKGSFSTLEIQRTEQGDSAMYLCASSSTGTGGETQYFGPGTRLLVL.

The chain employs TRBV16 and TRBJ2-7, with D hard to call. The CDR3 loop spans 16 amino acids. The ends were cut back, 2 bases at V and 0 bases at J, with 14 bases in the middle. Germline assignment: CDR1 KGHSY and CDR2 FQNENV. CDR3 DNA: TGTGCCAGCAGCCAAACTGGTAGCCGGGTCTCCTACGAGCAGTACTTC. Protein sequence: CASSQTGSRVSYEQYF.

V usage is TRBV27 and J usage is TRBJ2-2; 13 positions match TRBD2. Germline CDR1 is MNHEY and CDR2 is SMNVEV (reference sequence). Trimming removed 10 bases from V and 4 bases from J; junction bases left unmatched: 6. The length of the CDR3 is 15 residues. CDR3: CATGLAGEGTGELFF. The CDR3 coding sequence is TGTGCCACCGGACTAGCGGGAGAAGGCACCGGGGAGCTGTTTTTT.

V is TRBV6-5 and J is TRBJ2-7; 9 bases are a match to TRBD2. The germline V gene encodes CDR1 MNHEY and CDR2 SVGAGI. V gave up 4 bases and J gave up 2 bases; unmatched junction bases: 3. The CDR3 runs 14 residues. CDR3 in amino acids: CASSLASGTYEQYF. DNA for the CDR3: TGTGCCAGCAGTTTGGCTAGCGGGACCTACGAGCAGTACTTC.

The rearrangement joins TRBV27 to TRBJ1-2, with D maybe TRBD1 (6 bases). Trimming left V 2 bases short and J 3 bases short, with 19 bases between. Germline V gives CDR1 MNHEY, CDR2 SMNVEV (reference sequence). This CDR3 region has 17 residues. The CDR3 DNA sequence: TGTGCCAGCAGTTTAAGGACCGGGACACCATTCGACTATGGCTACACCTTC. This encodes CASSLRTGTPFDYGYTF.

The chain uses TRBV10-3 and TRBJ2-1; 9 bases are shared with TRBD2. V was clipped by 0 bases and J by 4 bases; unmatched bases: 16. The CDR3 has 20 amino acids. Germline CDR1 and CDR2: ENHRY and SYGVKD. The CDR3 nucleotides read TGTGCCATCAGTGAGTCGGAGCTAGCGGGAAGGGCCGGGTTGTACAATGAGCAGTTCTTC. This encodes CAISESELAGRAGLYNEQFF.

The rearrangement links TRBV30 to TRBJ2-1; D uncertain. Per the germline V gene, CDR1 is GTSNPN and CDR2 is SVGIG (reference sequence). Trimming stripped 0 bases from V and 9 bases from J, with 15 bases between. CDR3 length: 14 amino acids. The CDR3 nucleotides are TGTGCCTGGAGTGTAGTAACGGGTGGAGTTGAGCAGTTCTTC. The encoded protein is CAWSVVTGGVEQFF.

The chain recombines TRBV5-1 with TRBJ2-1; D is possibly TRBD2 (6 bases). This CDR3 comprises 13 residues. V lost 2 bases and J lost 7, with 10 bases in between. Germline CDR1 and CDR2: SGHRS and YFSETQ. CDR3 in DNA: TGCGCCAGCAGCTTTTGGAGCGGGAATGAGCAGTTCTTC. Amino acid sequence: CASSFWSGNEQFF.